Following are 21 T cell receptor beta chains from one sample sequenced in a study of blood T cells in healthy people across ages. The second PCR ran roughly 7 to 12 cycles with a sample-barcoded 5' primer and J-beta primers. TCRdb reprocessed the 5' RACE reads via MiXCR and lists one record per CDR3 protein. The sample holds about 510,000 distinct CDR3 sequences; 25% to 35% are singletons and the top ten take 3% to 4%. The same data also contributed to another study, on T cells of mothers and their children.

The specimen was blood. These receptors all come from a boy under 10 years old in good health.

This chain uses TRBV6-6 with TRBJ1-2, with D perhaps matching TRBD1 (6 bases). CDR3 length equals 13 residues. V dropped 10 bases and J dropped 7 bases, with 19 bases sitting between them. Germline lookup yields CDR1 MNHNY and CDR2 SVGAGI (reference sequence). The CDR3 region is CATDFAGVGGYTF. CDR3 sequence (DNA): TGTGCCACCGACTTTGCAGGGGTCGGTGGCTACACCTTC.

This chain links TRBV9 with TRBJ2-3; D is possibly TRBD1 (5 bases). V lost 1 base to trimming and J lost 0 bases, with 12 bases between them. The CDR3 runs 16 residues. Germline CDR1 is SGDLS and CDR2 is YYNGEE. The CDR3 DNA sequence: TGTGCCAGCAGCGTACAGGGTGGTTCTAGCACAGATACGCAGTATTTT. The encoded protein is CASSVQGGSSTDTQYF.

This clonotype was counted a few times. The CDR3: CASSLSQNNQPQHF. DNA for the CDR3: TGTGCCAGCAGTTTATCCCAGAACAATCAGCCCCAGCATTTT. The J gene is TRBJ1-5, the V gene TRBV12-3 or TRBV12-4; D is uncertain. The CDR3 totals 14 residues. V was shortened by 2 bases and J by 3 bases, with 8 bases between the two germline ends.

V gene TRBV2 combines with J gene TRBJ2-6, with TRBD1 identical over 7 bases. CDR1 and CDR2 (germline): SNHLY, FYNNEI. CDR3 length: 17 residues. J lost 0 bases, V lost 5 bases, and 7 bases had no gene match. CDR3 sequence: CASSWDRANSGANVLTF. The CDR3, as DNA: TGTGCCAGCAGTTGGGACAGAGCCAACTCTGGGGCCAACGTCCTGACTTTC. The variable domain in full, with the rest retrieved from reference TRBV2 and TRBJ2-6, is EPEVTQTPSHQVTQMGQEVILRCVPISNHLYFYWYRQILGQKVEFLVSFYNNEISEKSEIFDDQFSVERPDGSNFTLKIRSTKLEDSAMYFCASSWDRANSGANVLTFGAGSRLTVL.

This clonotype was seen a few times. The V gene is TRBV7-8, the J gene TRBJ2-3; TRBD1 matches 8 bases. The CDR3 is 15 residues long. The J segment lost 3 bases and the V segment lost 1 base, leaving 3 bases of the junction unmatched. Per germline, CDR1 SGHVS and CDR2 FQNEAQ. This CDR3 reads CASSLVQGATDTQYF. The CDR3 bases are TGTGCCAGCAGCTTAGTCCAGGGGGCGACAGATACGCAGTATTTT.

This clonotype was counted between two and nine times. V and J are TRBV27 and TRBJ2-1; D gene unclear. The germline V gene encodes CDR1 MNHEY and CDR2 SMNVEV (reference sequence). The CDR3 length is 13 residues. Trimming pared 4 bases from V and 4 bases from J, leaving 8 bases between. The CDR3 loop reads CASSSRGYNEQFF. The CDR3 DNA reads as TGTGCCAGCAGTTCCCGTGGATACAATGAGCAGTTCTTC.

This clonotype was seen many times. V is TRBV7-6 and J is TRBJ2-5; D remains unclear. The V and J ends lost 2 bases and 5 bases respectively, with 6 bases between them. Germline CDR1 is SGHVS and CDR2 is FNYEAQ. The CDR3 is 12 amino acids. CDR3: CASSLRGETQYF. For the CDR3, the DNA is TGTGCCAGCAGCTTACGTGGGGAGACCCAGTACTTC.

A remark on this clonotype: A read error may explain this, as a much larger clone is one base away. The V and J genes are TRBV11-2 and TRBJ2-1; 14 bases are shared with TRBD2. Trimming at V came to 4 bases and at J to 0 bases, leaving 2 bases not matched to a gene. Looked up from germline, CDR1 is SGHAT and CDR2 is FQNNGV. This CDR3 comprises 17 residues. Here the CDR3 reads CASSSGTSGSSYNEQFF. The CDR3 coding sequence is TGTGCCAGCAGCTCTGGGACTAGCGGGAGCTCCTACAATGAGCAGTTCTTC.

V and J are TRBV7-9 and TRBJ2-1; D uncertain. CDR3 size: 12 residues. Looked up from germline, CDR1 is SEHNR and CDR2 is FQNEAQ (reference sequence). Trimming removed 2 bases at V and 8 bases at J, with 7 bases between. The CDR3 DNA reads TGTGCCAGCAGCTTAATAGTCGATGAGCAGTTCTTC. This gives the protein CASSLIVDEQFF.

The chain recombines TRBV29-1 with TRBJ2-1, with D hard to call. The CDR3 sequence is 11 residues long. From germline, CDR1 is SQVTM and CDR2 ANQGSEA. V was pared by 8 bases and J by 5 bases, with 10 bases between. CDR3 nucleotides: TGCAGCTCGGGTCGCGACAATGAGCAGTTCTTC. Its protein is CSSGRDNEQFF.

This clonotype was counted between two and nine times. The chain uses TRBV9 and TRBJ2-5; 10 positions agree with TRBD2. There are 17 residues in the CDR3. V trimming: 0 bases; J trimming: 4 bases; junction bases outside the gene matches: 9. Germline V gene sequence: CDR1 SGDLS, CDR2 YYNGEE. The CDR3 coding sequence is TGTGCCAGCAGCGTAGAAGCTAGCGGGGGTCCCAGAGAGACCCAGTACTTC. Translating it yields CASSVEASGGPRETQYF.

The sample holds many counts of this clonotype. The chain couples TRBV9 to TRBJ2-1; a weak D match, TRBD1 (5 bases). Germline V gene data show CDR1 as SGDLS and CDR2 as YYNGEE. V lost 3 bases, J lost 5 bases, and 9 bases lay in between. The CDR3 consists of 13 residues. The CDR3 region has the DNA TGTGCCAGCAGCGGGGGCAGCGACAATGAGCAGTTCTTC. Translation: CASSGGSDNEQFF.

The chain links TRBV6-5 to TRBJ2-5; 8 bases align to TRBD1. This CDR3 comprises 14 residues. V trimming: 6 bases; J trimming: 2 bases; junction bases outside the gene matches: 5. The germline V gene encodes CDR1 MNHEY and CDR2 SVGAGI. Here the CDR3 reads CASRRDRRQETQYF. The CDR3 coding sequence is TGTGCCAGCAGAAGGGACAGGCGACAAGAGACCCAGTACTTC.

V usage is TRBV9 and J usage is TRBJ2-1; 7 nucleotides agree with TRBD2. Per the germline V gene, CDR1 is SGDLS and CDR2 is YYNGEE. This CDR3 is 14 amino acids long. Trimming removed 2 bases from V and 5 bases from J; junction bases left unmatched: 4. The CDR3 bases are TGTGCCAGCAGCGTTCAAAGCGGGAACAATGAGCAGTTCTTC. Translated, it gives CASSVQSGNNEQFF. Full variable domain (remainder filled in from reference TRBV9 and TRBJ2-1): DSGVTQTPKHLITATGQRVTLRCSPRSGDLSVYWYQQSLDQGLQFLIQYYNGEERAKGNILERFSAQQFPDLHSELNLSSLELGDSALYFCASSVQSGNNEQFFGPGTRLTVL.

This clonotype appeared many times. The V and J genes are TRBV25-1 and TRBJ2-5; weak D call: TRBD2 (5 bases). CDR1 is MGHDK and CDR2 is SYGVNS in the germline V gene. CDR3 length: 12 residues. V lost 3 bases, J lost 5 bases, and 7 bases lay in between. The CDR3 region is CASSDSGETQYF. The CDR3 DNA follows: TGTGCCAGCAGTGATTCGGGGGAGACCCAGTACTTC.

This clonotype was detected once. The chain uses TRBV20-1 and TRBJ2-1; D is undetermined. V dropped 6 bases and J dropped 4 bases, with 4 bases sitting between them. Germline CDR1 DFQATT, CDR2 SNEGSKA (reference sequence). This CDR3 has 10 residues. DNA of the CDR3: TGCAGTGCCATGTACAATGAGCAGTTCTTC. Protein sequence: CSAMYNEQFF.

This clonotype was recorded a few times. The rearrangement joins TRBV5-1 to TRBJ1-2; 7 nucleotides match TRBD1. V dropped 3 bases and J dropped 4; count of bases not matched to a gene: 3. The V gene's germline CDR1 is SGHRS and CDR2 YFSETQ. The CDR3 sequence is 13 residues long. In DNA, the CDR3 is TGCGCCAGCAGCTCGGGACAGCCCTATGGCTACACCTTC. It encodes CASSSGQPYGYTF.

This clonotype was seen only a few times. This chain uses TRBV9 with TRBJ1-3; 7 positions agree with TRBD1. With V trimmed by 4 bases and J by 3 bases, 4 bases remained unmatched. The CDR3 consists of 14 residues. The V gene's germline CDR1 is SGDLS and CDR2 YYNGEE. The CDR3 is CASSTQGGGNTIYF. CDR3 coding DNA: TGTGCCAGCAGCACCCAGGGGGGTGGAAACACCATATATTTT.

There are a few counts of this clonotype. The V call is TRBV7-2, the J call TRBJ2-1; 10 positions agree with TRBD2. Gene TRBJ2-7 matches the end of the DNA better, so the J call may be wrong. Germline V gene lookup returns CDR1 SGHTA and CDR2 FQGNSA. This CDR3 comprises 13 residues. CDR3 amino acids: CASPQGTSDEQYF. DNA for the CDR3: TGTGCCAGCCCCCAAGGGACTAGCGACGAGCAGTACTTC.

This clonotype occurred a few times. This chain connects TRBV30 to TRBJ2-1; the D gene is possibly TRBD2 (5 bases). Germline lookup yields CDR1 GTSNPN and CDR2 SVGIG (reference sequence). V was clipped by 6 bases and J by 0 bases, with 12 bases between them. The CDR3 totals 14 residues. DNA of the CDR3: TGTGCCTGCCTCTTGGGGAGCTCCTACAATGAGCAGTTCTTC. Translation: CACLLGSSYNEQFF.

J is TRBJ2-1 and V is TRBV27; 10 nucleotides align to TRBD2. This CDR3 has 16 amino acids. Germline values: CDR1 MNHEY, CDR2 SMNVEV (reference sequence). With V trimmed by 3 bases and J by 5 bases, 7 bases remained unmatched. Written as DNA, the CDR3 is TGTGCCAGCAGTTTCGGGAGACTAGCGGGCGACAATGAGCAGTTCTTC. Translation: CASSFGRLAGDNEQFF.